This T cell receptor beta chain stems from a study of spatial heterogeneity in lung cancer. This CDR3 has 16 residues. The junction had 2 bases not matched to a gene; V was cut back by 0 bases and J by 0 bases. CDR1 is SGDLS, CDR2 YYNGEE, per germline. Every TCR cDNA molecule bore a unique molecular identifier. Using its own MiXCR run on the 5' RACE reads, TCRdb lists one record per CDR3 protein. The table shows around 74,000 distinct CDR3 sequences, with more than 10% occurring only once. Time point noted: sample taken at primary tumor resection. Tumor, nontumor lung or frozen PBMC supplied whole RNA, sequenced without sorting. This clonotype was detected ten times or more.

Here the sequenced sample was PBMCs, taken at surgery. This sequence originates from a male donor with early-stage non-small cell lung cancer. The rearrangement uses TRBV9 and TRBJ2-2; 7 nucleotides line up with TRBD1. CDR3: CASSVVGTANTGELFF. The CDR3 bases are TGTGCCAGCAGCGTAGTTGGGACAGCGAACACCGGGGAGCTGTTTTTT.